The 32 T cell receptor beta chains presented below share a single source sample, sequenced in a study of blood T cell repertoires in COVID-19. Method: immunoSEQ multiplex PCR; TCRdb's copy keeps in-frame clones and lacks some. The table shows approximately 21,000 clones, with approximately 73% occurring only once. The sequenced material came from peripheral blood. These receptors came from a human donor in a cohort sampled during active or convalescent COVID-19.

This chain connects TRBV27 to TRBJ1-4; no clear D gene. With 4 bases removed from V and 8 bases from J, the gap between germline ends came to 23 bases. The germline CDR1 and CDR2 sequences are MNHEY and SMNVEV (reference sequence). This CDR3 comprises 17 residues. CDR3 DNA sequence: TGTGCCAGCAGTTCTACATCGACTACGCGCGTTAGGGAAAAACTGTTTTTT. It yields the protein CASSSTSTTRVREKLFF.

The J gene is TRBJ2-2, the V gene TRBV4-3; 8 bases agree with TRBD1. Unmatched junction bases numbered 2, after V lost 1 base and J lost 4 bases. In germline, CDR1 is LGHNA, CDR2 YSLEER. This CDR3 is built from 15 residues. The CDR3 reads CASSQAGGGTGELFF. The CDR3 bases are TGCGCCAGCAGCCAAGCAGGGGGCGGCACCGGGGAGCTGTTTTTT.

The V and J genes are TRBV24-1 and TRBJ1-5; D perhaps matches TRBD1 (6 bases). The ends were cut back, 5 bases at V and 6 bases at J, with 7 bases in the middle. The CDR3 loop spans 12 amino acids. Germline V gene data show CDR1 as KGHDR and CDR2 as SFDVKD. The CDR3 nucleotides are TGTGCCACCAGTGTGGGGGCTCAGCCCCAGCATTTT. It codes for CATSVGAQPQHF.

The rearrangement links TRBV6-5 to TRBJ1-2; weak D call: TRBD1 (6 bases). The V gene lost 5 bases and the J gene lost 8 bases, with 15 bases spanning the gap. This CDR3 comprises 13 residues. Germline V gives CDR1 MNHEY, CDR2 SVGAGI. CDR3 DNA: TGTGCCAGCAGTAACAGGGTCAATTTAGGCTACACCTTC. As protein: CASSNRVNLGYTF.

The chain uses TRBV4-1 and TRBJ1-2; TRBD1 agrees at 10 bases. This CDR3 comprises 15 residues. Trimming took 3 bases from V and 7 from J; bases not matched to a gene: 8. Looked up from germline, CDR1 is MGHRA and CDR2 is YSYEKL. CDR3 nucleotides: TGCGCCAGCAGCCAGAGACAGGGGGCTCAGGGTGGCTACACCTTC. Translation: CASSQRQGAQGGYTF.

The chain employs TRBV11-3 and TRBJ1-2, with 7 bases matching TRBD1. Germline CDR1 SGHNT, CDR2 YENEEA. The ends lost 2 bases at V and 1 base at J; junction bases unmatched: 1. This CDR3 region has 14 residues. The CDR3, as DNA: TGTGCCAGCAGCTTACGGGACAGTAACTATGGCTACACCTTC. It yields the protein CASSLRDSNYGYTF.

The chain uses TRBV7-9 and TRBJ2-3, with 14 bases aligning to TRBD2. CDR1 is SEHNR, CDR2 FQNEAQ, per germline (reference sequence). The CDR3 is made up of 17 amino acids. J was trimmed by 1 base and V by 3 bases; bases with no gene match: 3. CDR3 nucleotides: TGTGCCAGCAGCTTGGGACTAGCGGGAGTCGGCACAGATACGCAGTATTTT. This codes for CASSLGLAGVGTDTQYF.

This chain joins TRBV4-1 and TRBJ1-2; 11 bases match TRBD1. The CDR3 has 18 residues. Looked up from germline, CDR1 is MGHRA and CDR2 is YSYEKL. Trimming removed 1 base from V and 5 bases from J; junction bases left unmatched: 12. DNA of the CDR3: TGCGCCAGCAGCCAAGCCCCCGGCGGACAGGGGGCCGGGTATGGCTACACCTTC. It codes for CASSQAPGGQGAGYGYTF.

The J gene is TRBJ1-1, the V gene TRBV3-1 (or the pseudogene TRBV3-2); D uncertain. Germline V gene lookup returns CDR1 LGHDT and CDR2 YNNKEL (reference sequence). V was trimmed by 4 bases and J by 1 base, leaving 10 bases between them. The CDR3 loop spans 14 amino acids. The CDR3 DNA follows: TGTGCCAGCAGCCGCGGGAGTGGGAACACTGAAGCTTTCTTT. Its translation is CASSRGSGNTEAFF.

The CDR3 sequence is CASSTGTLKLGEQFF. The CDR3 DNA reads as TGTGCCAGCAGCACCGGGACACTAAAGTTGGGTGAGCAGTTCTTC. The chain joins TRBV28 to TRBJ2-1; TRBD1 might be the D (6 bases). CDR1 is MDHEN and CDR2 is SYDVKM in the germline V gene. With 6 bases removed from V and 9 bases from J, the gap between germline ends came to 21 bases. The CDR3 spans 15 residues.

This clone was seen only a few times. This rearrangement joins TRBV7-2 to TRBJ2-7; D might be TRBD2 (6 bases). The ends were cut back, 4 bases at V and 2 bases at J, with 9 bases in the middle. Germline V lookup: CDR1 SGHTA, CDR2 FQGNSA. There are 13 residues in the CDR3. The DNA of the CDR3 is TGTGCCAGCAGCTCGGAGCGGGCCTACGAGCAGTACTTC. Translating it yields CASSSERAYEQYF.

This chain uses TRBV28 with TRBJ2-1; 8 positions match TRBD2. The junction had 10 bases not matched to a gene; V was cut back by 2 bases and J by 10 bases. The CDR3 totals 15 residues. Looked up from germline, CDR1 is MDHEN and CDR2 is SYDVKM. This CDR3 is CASSLGTGGPREQFF. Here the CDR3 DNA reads TGTGCCAGCAGTTTAGGTACGGGGGGGCCACGAGAGCAGTTCTTC.

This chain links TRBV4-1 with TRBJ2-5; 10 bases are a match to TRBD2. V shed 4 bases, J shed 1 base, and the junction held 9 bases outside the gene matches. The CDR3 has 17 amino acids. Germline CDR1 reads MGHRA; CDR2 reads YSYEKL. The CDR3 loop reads CASSPFSGRVRQETQYF. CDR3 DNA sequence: TGCGCCAGCAGCCCTTTCAGCGGGAGGGTTCGCCAAGAGACCCAGTACTTC.

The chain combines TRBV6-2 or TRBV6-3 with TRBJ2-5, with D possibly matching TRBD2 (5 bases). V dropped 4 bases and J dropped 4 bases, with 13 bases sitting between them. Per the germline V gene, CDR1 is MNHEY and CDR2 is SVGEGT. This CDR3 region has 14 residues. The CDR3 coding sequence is TGTGCCAGCAGTTTTATCCTAGCACTAGAGACCCAGTACTTC. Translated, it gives CASSFILALETQYF.

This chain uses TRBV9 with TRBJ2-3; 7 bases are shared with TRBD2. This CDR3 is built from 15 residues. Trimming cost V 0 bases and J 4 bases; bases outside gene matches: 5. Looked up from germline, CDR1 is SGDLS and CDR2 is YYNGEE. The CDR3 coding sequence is TGTGCCAGCAGCGTAGGAGTTCGGGGGGCAGATACGCAGTATTTT. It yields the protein CASSVGVRGADTQYF.

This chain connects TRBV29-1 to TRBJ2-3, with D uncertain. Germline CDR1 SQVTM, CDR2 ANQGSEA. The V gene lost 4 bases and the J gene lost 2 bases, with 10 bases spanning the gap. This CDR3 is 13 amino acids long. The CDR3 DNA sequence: TGCAGCGTTGCTGGCAGGATCACAGATACGCAGTATTTT. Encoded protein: CSVAGRITDTQYF.

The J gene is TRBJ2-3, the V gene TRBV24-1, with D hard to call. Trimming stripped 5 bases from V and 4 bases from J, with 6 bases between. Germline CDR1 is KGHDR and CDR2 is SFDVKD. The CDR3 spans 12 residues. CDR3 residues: CATSAAADTQYF. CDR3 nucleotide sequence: TGTGCCACCAGTGCTGCGGCAGATACGCAGTATTTT.

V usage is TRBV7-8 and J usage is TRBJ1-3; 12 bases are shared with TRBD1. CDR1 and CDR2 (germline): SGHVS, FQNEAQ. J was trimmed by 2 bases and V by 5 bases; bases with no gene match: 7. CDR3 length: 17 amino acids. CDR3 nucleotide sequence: TGTGCCAGCAGCCGGGACAGGGGGCGACAAACTGGAAACACCATATATTTT. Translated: CASSRDRGRQTGNTIYF.

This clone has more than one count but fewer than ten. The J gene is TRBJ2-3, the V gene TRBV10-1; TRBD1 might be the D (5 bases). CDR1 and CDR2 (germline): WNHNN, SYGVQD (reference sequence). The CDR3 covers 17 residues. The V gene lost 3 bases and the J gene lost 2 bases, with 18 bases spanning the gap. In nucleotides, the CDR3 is TGCGCCAGCAGTGACCCGACAGATTATGGTCACACAGATACGCAGTATTTT. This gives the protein CASSDPTDYGHTDTQYF.

The CDR3 DNA sequence: TGTGCCAGCAGCCAAGGGGTCGGGAAGACCTATGGCTACACCTTC. This translates into CASSQGVGKTYGYTF. J is TRBJ1-2 and V is TRBV3-1 (or the pseudogene TRBV3-2); no clear D. There are 15 residues in the CDR3. Germline-derived CDR1 and CDR2 are LGHDT and YNNKEL (reference sequence). V shed 1 base and J shed 4 bases, with 13 bases lying between them.

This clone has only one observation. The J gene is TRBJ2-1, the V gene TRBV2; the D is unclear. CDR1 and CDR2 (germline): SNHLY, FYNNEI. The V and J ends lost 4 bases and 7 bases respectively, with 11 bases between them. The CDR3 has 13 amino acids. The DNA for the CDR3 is TGTGCCAGCAGTGTAGAGAAAAATAATGAGCAGTTCTTC. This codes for CASSVEKNNEQFF.

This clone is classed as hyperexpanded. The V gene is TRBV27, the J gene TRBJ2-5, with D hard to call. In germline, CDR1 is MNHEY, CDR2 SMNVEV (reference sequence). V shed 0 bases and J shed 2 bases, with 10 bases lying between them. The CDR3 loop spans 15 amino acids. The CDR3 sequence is CASSLSMAGQETQYF. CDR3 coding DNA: TGTGCCAGCAGTTTATCGATGGCAGGTCAAGAGACCCAGTACTTC.

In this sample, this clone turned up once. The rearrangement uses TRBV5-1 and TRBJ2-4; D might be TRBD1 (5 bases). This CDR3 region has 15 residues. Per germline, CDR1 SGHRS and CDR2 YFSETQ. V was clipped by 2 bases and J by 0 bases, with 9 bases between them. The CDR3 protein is CASSFDSLAKNIQYF. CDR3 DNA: TGCGCCAGCAGCTTTGACAGCCTAGCCAAAAACATTCAGTACTTC.

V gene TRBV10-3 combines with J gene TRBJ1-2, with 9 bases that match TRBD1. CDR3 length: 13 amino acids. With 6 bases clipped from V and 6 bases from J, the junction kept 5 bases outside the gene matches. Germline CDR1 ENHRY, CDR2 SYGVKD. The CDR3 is CAIREQGADGYTF. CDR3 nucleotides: TGTGCCATCAGGGAACAGGGGGCGGATGGCTACACCTTC.

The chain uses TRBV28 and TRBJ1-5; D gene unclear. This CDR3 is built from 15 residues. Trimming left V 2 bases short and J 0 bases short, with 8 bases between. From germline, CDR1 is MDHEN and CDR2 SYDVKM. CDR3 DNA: TGTGCCAGCAGTTTAGCGGGGAGTAGCAATCAGCCCCAGCATTTT. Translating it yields CASSLAGSSNQPQHF.

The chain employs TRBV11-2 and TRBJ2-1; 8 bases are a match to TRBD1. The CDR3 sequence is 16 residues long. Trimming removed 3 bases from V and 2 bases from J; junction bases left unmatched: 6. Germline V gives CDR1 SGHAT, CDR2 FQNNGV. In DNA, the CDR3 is TGTGCCAGCAGCTTTTCACCGGACAGGGCCTACAATGAGCAGTTCTTC. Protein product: CASSFSPDRAYNEQFF.

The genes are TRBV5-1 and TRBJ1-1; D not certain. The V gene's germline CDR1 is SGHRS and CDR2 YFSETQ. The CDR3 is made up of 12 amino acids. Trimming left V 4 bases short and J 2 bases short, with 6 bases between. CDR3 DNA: TGCGCCAGCAGCGGTCTAAACACTGAAGCTTTCTTT. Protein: CASSGLNTEAFF.

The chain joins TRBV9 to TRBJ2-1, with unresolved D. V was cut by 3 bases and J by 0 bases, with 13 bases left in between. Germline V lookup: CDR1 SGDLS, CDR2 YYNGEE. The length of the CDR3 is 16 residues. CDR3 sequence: CASSGDLRGSYNEQFF. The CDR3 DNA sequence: TGTGCCAGCAGCGGCGATCTAAGAGGCTCCTACAATGAGCAGTTCTTC.

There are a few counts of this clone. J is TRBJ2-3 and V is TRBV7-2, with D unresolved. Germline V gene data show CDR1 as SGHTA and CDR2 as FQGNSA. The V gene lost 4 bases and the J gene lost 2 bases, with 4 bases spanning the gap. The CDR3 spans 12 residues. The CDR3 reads CASSSFTDTQYF. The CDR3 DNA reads TGTGCCAGCAGCTCCTTCACAGATACGCAGTATTTT.

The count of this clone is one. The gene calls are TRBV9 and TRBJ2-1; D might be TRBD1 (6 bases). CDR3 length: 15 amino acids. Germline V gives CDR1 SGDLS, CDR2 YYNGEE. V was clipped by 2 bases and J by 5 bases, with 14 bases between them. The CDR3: CASSVSSRTDNEQFF. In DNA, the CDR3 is TGTGCCAGCAGCGTGAGTAGCCGGACAGACAATGAGCAGTTCTTC. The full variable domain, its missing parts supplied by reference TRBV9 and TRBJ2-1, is DSGVTQTPKHLITATGQRVTLRCSPRSGDLSVYWYQQSLDQGLQFLIQYYNGEERAKGNILERFSAQQFPDLHSELNLSSLELGDSALYFCASSVSSRTDNEQFFGPGTRLTVL.

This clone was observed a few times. In nucleotides, the CDR3 is TGCAGCGTTCGAGACAGGGGAATTCGGAACATTCAGTACTTC. Translation gives CSVRDRGIRNIQYF. The V and J genes are TRBV29-1 and TRBJ2-4; the match to TRBD1 covers 8 bases. CDR1 SQVTM and CDR2 ANQGSEA come from the germline V gene. J lost 7 bases, V lost 5 bases, and 10 bases had no gene match. The CDR3 contains 14 residues.

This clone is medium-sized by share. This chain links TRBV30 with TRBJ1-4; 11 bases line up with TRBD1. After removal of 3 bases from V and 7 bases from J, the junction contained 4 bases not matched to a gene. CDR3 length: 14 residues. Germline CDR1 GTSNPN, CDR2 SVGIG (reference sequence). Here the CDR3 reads CAWSRGTGGEKLFF. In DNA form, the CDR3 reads TGTGCCTGGAGCCGGGGGACAGGGGGTGAAAAACTGTTTTTT. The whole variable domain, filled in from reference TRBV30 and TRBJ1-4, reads SQTIHQWPATLVQPVGSPLSLECTVEGTSNPNLYWYRQAAGRGLQLLFYSVGIGQISSEVPQNLSASRPQDRQFILSSKKLLLSDSGFYLCAWSRGTGGEKLFFGSGTQLSVL.